The 10 T cell receptor beta chains presented below share a single source sample, sequenced in a study of regulatory T cells in long-lasting Graves disease. In building TCR beta libraries, iRepertoire HTBI primers were used together with Arm-PCR of CDR3 regions. TCRdb itself ran the multiplex PCR reads through MiXCR, one entry per CDR3 protein. The table has about 470,000 distinct CDR3 sequences, less than 25% seen once. Time point denoted: persistent/refractory GD, antithyroid drugs over 5 years with positive TRAb. RNA extracted from PBMCs served as the sequencing template. The material was peripheral blood mononuclear cells (PBMCs), obtained when the disease was refractory, from a patient treated with antithyroid drugs. These receptors originate from a female donor with Graves disease.

The chain recombines TRBV29-1 with TRBJ2-7, with unresolved D. Trimming took off 6 bases at V and 5 bases at J, with 14 bases between the two ends. The germline V gene encodes CDR1 SQVTM and CDR2 ANQGSEA. CDR3 length: 12 residues. The CDR3 bases are TGCAGCGTCGTCGCAGCTTATCACGAGCAGTACTTC. Translating gives CSVVAAYHEQYF.

The table lists this clonotype with many counts. The chain uses TRBV7-2 and TRBJ1-6; D unclear. Trimming pared 1 base from V and 9 bases from J, leaving 7 bases between. CDR1 and CDR2 (germline): SGHTA, FQGNSA. The CDR3 covers 13 residues. CDR3 nucleotides: TGTGCCAGCAGCTTAGGTCGGTTTTCACCCCTCCACTTT. Translating it yields CASSLGRFSPLHF.

With regard to this clonotype: A much more abundant neighbour one base away suggests this may be a read error. The chain has TRBV6-2 or TRBV6-3 and TRBJ2-4; possible D gene TRBD1, 5 bases. The CDR3 has 14 amino acids. Germline V gene lookup returns CDR1 MNHEY and CDR2 SVGEGT. The CDR3 coding sequence is TGTGCCAGCAGTTACGCTTCCAGGGTAGACATTCGGTACTTC. Translating gives CASSYASRVDIRYF.

This clonotype was counted many times. This chain links TRBV28 with TRBJ2-7; 8 nucleotides agree with TRBD1. V lost 5 bases, J lost 1 base, and 7 bases stayed unmatched. The CDR3 contains 15 residues. Germline V lookup: CDR1 MDHEN, CDR2 SYDVKM. The CDR3 nucleotides are TGTGCCAGCAGTAATAGTCAGGGGGCATCCTACGAGCAGTACTTC. Residues: CASSNSQGASYEQYF.

This clonotype was recorded many times. The CDR3 reads CASSLGGAVKPQHF. CDR3 sequence (DNA): TGTGCCAGCAGTTTGGGAGGGGCGGTGAAGCCCCAGCATTTT. The chain recombines TRBV28 with TRBJ1-5; D might be TRBD1 (5 bases). The CDR3 is 14 residues long. V was cut by 3 bases and J by 8 bases, with 14 bases left in between. The germline V gene has CDR1 MDHEN and CDR2 SYDVKM.

In this sample, this clonotype turned up a few times. The chain couples TRBV7-2 to TRBJ2-1; 9 nucleotides align to TRBD1. Looked up from germline, CDR1 is SGHTA and CDR2 is FQGNSA. The junction had 4 bases not matched to a gene; V was cut back by 1 base and J by 9 bases. The CDR3 has 14 residues. CDR3 in DNA: TGTGCCAGCAGCTTAGGGGGACAGGGTTCTGAGCAGTTCTTC. Translated, it gives CASSLGGQGSEQFF. The whole variable domain, remainder taken from reference TRBV7-2 and TRBJ2-1, is GAGVSQSPSNKVTEKGKDVELRCDPISGHTALYWYRQSLGQGLEFLIYFQGNSAPDKSGLPSDRFSAERTGGSVSTLTIQRTQQEDSAVYLCASSLGGQGSEQFFGPGTRLTVL.

This clonotype showed up many times. This rearrangement joins TRBV28 to TRBJ1-1; D is undetermined. Germline assignment: CDR1 MDHEN and CDR2 SYDVKM. V lost 6 bases and J lost 2, with 13 bases in between. The CDR3 contains 14 residues. CDR3 DNA: TGTGCCAGCAGCTCCGCCGCGGTAAACACTGAAGCTTTCTTT. Translation gives CASSSAAVNTEAFF.

This clonotype has just a few counts. The chain employs TRBV29-1 and TRBJ1-1; 10 bases are shared with TRBD1. Germline trimming cut 5 bases from V and 3 bases from J; bases unmatched to any gene: 3. The CDR3 is made up of 13 amino acids. The germline V gene has CDR1 SQVTM and CDR2 ANQGSEA. The CDR3 loop is CSVRDRGDTEAFF. In DNA form, the CDR3 reads TGCAGCGTTAGGGACAGGGGTGACACTGAAGCTTTCTTT.

V is TRBV20-1 and J is TRBJ1-1; D is ambiguous. The germline V gene encodes CDR1 DFQATT and CDR2 SNEGSKA (reference sequence). This CDR3 contains 13 residues. This CDR3 is CRAGPPVDTEAFF. The CDR3 DNA follows: TGCAGGGCCGGGCCCCCGGTCGACACTGAAGCTTTCTTT.

This sequence joins TRBV27 and TRBJ2-5, with 7 bases that match TRBD2. This CDR3 has 17 residues. Unmatched junction bases numbered 16, after V lost 6 bases and J lost 3 bases. CDR1 and CDR2 from the germline V gene are MNHEY and SMNVEV (reference sequence). CDR3 DNA: TGTGCCAGCAGCCCTCCGCCCCTAGCGGCCAGAAAAGAGACCCAGTACTTC. Protein product: CASSPPPLAARKETQYF.